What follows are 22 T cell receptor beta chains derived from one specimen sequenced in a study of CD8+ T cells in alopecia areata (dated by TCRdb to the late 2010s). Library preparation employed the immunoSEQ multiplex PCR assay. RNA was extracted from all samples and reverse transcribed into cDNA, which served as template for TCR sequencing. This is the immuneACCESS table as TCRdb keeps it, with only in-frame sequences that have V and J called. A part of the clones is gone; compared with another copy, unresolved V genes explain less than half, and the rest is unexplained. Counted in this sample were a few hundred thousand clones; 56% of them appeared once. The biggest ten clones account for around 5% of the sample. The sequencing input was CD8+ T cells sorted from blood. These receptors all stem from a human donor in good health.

The DNA for the CDR3 is TGCAGCGTTGAAGATCAGCCGACAGGGGGGAACATTCAGTACTTC. Amino acids: CSVEDQPTGGNIQYF. The chain links TRBV29-1 to TRBJ2-4; 9 bases line up with TRBD1. Losses at the gene ends were 0 bases for V and 7 bases for J; bases not matched to a gene: 7. Per germline, CDR1 SQVTM and CDR2 ANQGSEA. The length of the CDR3 is 15 residues.

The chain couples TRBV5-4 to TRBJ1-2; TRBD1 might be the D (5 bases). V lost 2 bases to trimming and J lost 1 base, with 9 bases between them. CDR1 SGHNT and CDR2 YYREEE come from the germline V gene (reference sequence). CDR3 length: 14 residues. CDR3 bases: TGTGCCAGCAGCTTCCAGGGTGGTAACTATGGCTACACCTTC. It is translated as CASSFQGGNYGYTF.

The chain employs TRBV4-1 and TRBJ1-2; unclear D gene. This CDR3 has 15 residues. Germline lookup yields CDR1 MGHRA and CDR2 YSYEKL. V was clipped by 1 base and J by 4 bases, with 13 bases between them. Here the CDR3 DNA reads TGCGCCAGCAGCCAAGCCCCGGCGGGCAGCTATGGCTACACCTTC. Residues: CASSQAPAGSYGYTF.

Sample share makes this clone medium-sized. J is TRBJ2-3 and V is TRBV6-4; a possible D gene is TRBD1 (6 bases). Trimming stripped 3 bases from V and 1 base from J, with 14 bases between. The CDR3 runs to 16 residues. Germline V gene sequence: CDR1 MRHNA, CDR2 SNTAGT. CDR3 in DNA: TGTGCCAGCAGTGAAGGTCCAGGGGATGGCACAGATACGCAGTATTTT. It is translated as CASSEGPGDGTDTQYF.

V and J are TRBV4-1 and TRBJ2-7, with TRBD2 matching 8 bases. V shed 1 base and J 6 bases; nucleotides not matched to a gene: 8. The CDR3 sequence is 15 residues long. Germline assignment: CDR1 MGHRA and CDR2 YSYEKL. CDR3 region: CASSQVSGETREQYF. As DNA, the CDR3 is TGCGCCAGCAGCCAAGTTAGCGGGGAGACCCGCGAGCAGTACTTC.

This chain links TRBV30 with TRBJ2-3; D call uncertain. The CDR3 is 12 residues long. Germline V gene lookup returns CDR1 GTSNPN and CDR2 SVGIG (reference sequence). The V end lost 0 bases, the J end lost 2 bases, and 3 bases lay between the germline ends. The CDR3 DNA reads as TGTGCCTGGAGTGTGCCCACAGATACGCAGTATTTT. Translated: CAWSVPTDTQYF. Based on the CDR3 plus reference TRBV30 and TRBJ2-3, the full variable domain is SQTIHQWPATLVQPVGSPLSLECTVEGTSNPNLYWYRQAAGRGLQLLFYSVGIGQISSEVPQNLSASRPQDRQFILSSKKLLLSDSGFYLCAWSVPTDTQYFGPGTRLTVL.

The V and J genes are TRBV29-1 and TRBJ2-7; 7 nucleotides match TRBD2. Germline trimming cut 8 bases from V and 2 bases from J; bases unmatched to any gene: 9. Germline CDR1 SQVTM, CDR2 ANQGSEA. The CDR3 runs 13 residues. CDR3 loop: CSSRGGDTYEQYF. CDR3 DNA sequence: TGCAGCTCCCGCGGGGGTGATACCTACGAGCAGTACTTC.

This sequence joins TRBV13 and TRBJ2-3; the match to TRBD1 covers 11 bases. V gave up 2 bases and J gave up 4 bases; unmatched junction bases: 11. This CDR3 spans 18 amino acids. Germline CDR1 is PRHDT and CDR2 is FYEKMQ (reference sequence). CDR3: CASSLPRTGGPGADTQYF. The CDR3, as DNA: TGTGCCAGCAGCTTACCCCGGACAGGGGGCCCGGGCGCAGATACGCAGTATTTT.

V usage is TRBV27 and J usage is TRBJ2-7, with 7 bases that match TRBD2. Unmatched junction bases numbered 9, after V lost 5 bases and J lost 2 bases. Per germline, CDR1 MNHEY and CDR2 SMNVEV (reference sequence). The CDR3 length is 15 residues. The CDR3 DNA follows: TGTGCCAGCAGTCCCCACCGCGGGGGAACCTACGAGCAGTACTTC. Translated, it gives CASSPHRGGTYEQYF.

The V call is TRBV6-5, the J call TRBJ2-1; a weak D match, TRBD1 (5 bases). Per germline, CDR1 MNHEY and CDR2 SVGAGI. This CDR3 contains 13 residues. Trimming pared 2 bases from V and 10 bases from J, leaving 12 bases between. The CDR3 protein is CASSYGARREQFF. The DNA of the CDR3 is TGTGCCAGCAGTTACGGGGCCCGGCGGGAGCAGTTCTTC.

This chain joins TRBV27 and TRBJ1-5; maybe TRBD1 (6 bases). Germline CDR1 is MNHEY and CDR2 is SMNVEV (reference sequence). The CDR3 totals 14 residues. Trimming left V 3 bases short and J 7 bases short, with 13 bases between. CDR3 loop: CASSFRGSQQPQHF. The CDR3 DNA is TGTGCCAGCAGTTTTAGGGGGTCACAACAGCCCCAGCATTTT.

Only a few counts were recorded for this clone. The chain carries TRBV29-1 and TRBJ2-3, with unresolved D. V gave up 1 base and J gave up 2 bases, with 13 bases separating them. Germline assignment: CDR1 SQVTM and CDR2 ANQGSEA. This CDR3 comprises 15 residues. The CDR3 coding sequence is TGCAGCGTTGAAGTCCAGCCTGGTAACACAGATACGCAGTATTTT. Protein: CSVEVQPGNTDTQYF.

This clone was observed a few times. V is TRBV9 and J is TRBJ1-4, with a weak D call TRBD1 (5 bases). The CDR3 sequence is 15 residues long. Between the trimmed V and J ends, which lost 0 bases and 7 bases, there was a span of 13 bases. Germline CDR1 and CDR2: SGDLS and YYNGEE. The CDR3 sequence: CASSVAQGSGEKLFF. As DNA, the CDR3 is TGTGCCAGCAGCGTAGCGCAGGGATCGGGTGAAAAACTGTTTTTT.

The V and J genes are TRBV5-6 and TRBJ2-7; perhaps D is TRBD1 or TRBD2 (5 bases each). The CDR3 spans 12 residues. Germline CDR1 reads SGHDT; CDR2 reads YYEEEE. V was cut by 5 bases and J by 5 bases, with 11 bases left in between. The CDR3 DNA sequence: TGTGCCAGCAGTCTAGGGGACGACGAGCAGTACTTC. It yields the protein CASSLGDDEQYF.

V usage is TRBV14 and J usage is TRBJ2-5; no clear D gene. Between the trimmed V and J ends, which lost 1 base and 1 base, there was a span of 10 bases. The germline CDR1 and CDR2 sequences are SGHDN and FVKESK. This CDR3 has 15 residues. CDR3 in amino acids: CASSQGYGVQETQYF. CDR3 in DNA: TGTGCCAGCAGCCAAGGGTACGGCGTCCAAGAGACCCAGTACTTC. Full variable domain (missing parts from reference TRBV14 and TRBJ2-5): EAGVTQFPSHSVIEKGQTVTLRCDPISGHDNLYWYRRVMGKEIKFLLHFVKESKQDESGMPNNRFLAERTGGTYSTLKVQPAELEDSGVYFCASSQGYGVQETQYFGPGTRLLVL.

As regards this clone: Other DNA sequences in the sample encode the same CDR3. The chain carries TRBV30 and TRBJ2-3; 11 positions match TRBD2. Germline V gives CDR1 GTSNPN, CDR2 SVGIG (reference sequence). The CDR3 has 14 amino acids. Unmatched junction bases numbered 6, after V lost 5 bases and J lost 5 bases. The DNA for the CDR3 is TGTGCCTGGTCTCTAGCGGGGGGTGGAGATACGCAGTATTTT. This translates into CAWSLAGGGDTQYF.

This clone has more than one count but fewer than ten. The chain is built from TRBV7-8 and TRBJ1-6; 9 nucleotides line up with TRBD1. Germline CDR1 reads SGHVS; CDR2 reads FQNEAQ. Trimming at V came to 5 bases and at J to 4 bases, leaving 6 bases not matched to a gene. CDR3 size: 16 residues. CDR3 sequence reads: CASSPWTGDYNSPLHF. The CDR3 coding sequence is TGTGCCAGCAGCCCGTGGACAGGGGATTATAATTCACCCCTCCACTTT.

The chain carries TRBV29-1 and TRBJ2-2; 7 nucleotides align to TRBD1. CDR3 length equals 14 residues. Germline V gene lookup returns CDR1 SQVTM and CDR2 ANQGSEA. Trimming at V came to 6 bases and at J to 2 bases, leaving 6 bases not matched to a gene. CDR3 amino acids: CSVPGQPNTGELFF. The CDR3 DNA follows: TGCAGCGTCCCGGGACAGCCAAACACCGGGGAGCTGTTTTTT.

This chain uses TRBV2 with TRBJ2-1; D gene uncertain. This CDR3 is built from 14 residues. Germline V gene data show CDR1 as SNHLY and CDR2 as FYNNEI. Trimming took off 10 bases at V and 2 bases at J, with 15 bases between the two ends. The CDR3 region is CAISLPTTYNEQFF. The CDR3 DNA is TGTGCCATCTCGCTACCCACAACCTACAATGAGCAGTTCTTC.

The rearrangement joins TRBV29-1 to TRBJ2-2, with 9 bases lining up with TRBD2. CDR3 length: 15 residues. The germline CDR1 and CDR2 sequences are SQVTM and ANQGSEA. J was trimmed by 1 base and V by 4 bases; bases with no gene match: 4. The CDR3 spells CSVATSGENTGELFF. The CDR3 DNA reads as TGCAGCGTTGCGACTAGCGGTGAGAACACCGGGGAGCTGTTTTTT.

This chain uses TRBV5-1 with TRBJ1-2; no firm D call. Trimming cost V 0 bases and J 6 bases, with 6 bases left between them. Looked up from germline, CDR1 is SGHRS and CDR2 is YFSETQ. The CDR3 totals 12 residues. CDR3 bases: TGCGCCAGCAGCTTGGGGAATAATGGCTACACCTTC. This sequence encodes CASSLGNNGYTF.

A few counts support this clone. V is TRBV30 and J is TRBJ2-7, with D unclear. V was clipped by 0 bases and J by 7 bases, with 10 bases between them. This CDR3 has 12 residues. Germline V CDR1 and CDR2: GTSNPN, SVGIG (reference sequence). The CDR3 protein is CAWSVLYKEQYF. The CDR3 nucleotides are TGTGCCTGGAGTGTACTTTATAAAGAGCAGTACTTC.